Shown below are 27 T cell receptor beta chains from a single sample sequenced in a study of vaccination and CD4 T cells after COVID-19. No cognate antigen is known for these TCRs. Sequenced with the Oncomine TCR Beta short-read assay was DNA taken from cultured CD4+ T cells. The template was genomic DNA from cultured CD4+ T cells. Using its own MiXCR run on the PCR reads, TCRdb lists one record per CDR3 protein. The sample lists roughly 9,300 distinct CDR3 sequences; 30% to 35% were seen once. The sample's treatment: roughly 11-day PBMC culture with coronavirus spike peptide pools or control peptides (ViraFEST assay). CD4+ T lymphocytes from the unexposed donor were collected before the COVID-19 pandemic (2011-2018). Source material: CD4+ T cells from blood, cultured in vitro. Receptors were obtained from a human donor in good health.

This clonotype was counted a few times. The chain carries TRBV27 and TRBJ2-3; D not resolved. The CDR3 is made up of 13 amino acids. CDR1 and CDR2 from the germline V gene are MNHEY and SMNVEV (reference sequence). Trimming left V 1 base short and J 1 base short, with 3 bases between. The CDR3 is CASSLWGTDTQYF. CDR3 DNA sequence: TGTGCCAGCAGTTTATGGGGCACAGATACGCAGTATTTT.

CDR3 DNA sequence: TGTGCCAGCAGCCGGGACAATGAGCAGTTCTTC. Its protein product is CASSRDNEQFF. This chain uses TRBV6-1 with TRBJ2-1; no clear D gene. The V gene lost 6 bases and the J gene lost 5 bases, with 5 bases spanning the gap. The germline gives CDR1 MNHNS, CDR2 SASEGT. CDR3 length equals 11 residues.

The chain joins TRBV6-1 to TRBJ2-1; weak D call: TRBD2 (5 bases). V was shortened by 0 bases and J by 13 bases, with 13 bases between the two germline ends. The CDR3 length is 13 residues. The germline gives CDR1 MNHNS, CDR2 SASEGT. The CDR3 DNA follows: TGTGCCAGCAGTGAAGCTCGGAGGTCTGGTCAGTTCTTC. Its protein product is CASSEARRSGQFF.

As concerns this clonotype: Because the CDR3 is missing its conserved closing phenylalanine or tryptophan, this is likely a read error. J is TRBJ2-7 and V is TRBV20-1; tentatively, D is TRBD1 (6 bases). Trimming cost V 5 bases and J 3 bases, with 11 bases left between them. The length of the CDR3 is 12 residues. Per the germline V gene, CDR1 is DFQATT and CDR2 is SNEGSKA (reference sequence). The CDR3 loop is CSALRGGYEQYL. In DNA, the CDR3 is TGCAGTGCTTTAAGAGGGGGCTACGAGCAGTACCTC.

This chain links TRBV4-3 with TRBJ2-7; 7 nucleotides align to TRBD2. Germline values: CDR1 LGHNA, CDR2 YSLEER. This CDR3 region has 15 residues. V lost 4 bases to trimming and J lost 2 bases; unmatched junction nucleotides: 8. CDR3 loop: CASSLQREPAYEQYF. CDR3 coding DNA: TGCGCCAGCAGCCTCCAGCGGGAACCTGCCTACGAGCAGTACTTC.

The J gene is TRBJ2-2, the V gene TRBV4-3; D gene ambiguous. The CDR3 contains 13 residues. Germline loops: CDR1 LGHNA, CDR2 YSLEER. The V gene lost 5 bases and the J gene lost 6 bases, with 10 bases spanning the gap. The CDR3 reads CASSGNHAGELFF. In DNA, the CDR3 is TGCGCCAGCAGCGGGAATCACGCCGGGGAGCTGTTTTTT.

The rearrangement joins TRBV11-2 to TRBJ1-2, with TRBD1 matching over 8 bases. CDR3 size: 17 residues. The germline V gene encodes CDR1 SGHAT and CDR2 FQNNGV. V gave up 4 bases and J gave up 1 base; unmatched junction bases: 11. CDR3 in amino acids: CASSSPGRTGSNYGYTF. The CDR3 bases are TGTGCCAGCAGCTCCCCCGGGAGGACAGGGAGTAACTATGGCTACACCTTC. The full variable domain, with the rest looked up from reference TRBV11-2 and TRBJ1-2, is EAGVAQSPRYKIIEKRQSVAFWCNPISGHATLYWYQQILGQGPKLLIQFQNNGVVDDSQLPKDRFSAERLKGVDSTLKIQPAKLEDSAVYLCASSSPGRTGSNYGYTFGSGTRLTVV.

The J gene is TRBJ2-3, the V gene TRBV20-1; 9 bases fit TRBD1. Germline V gene sequence: CDR1 DFQATT, CDR2 SNEGSKA (reference sequence). This CDR3 comprises 13 residues. V dropped 5 bases and J dropped 5; count of bases not matched to a gene: 5. The CDR3 sequence: CSAGTGRVDTQYF. The CDR3 DNA is TGCAGTGCTGGGACAGGGAGGGTAGATACGCAGTATTTT.

The gene calls are TRBV7-6 and TRBJ2-3; D gene ambiguous. Trimming removed 5 bases at V and 0 bases at J, with 12 bases between. This CDR3 contains 15 residues. Per germline, CDR1 SGHVS and CDR2 FNYEAQ. The CDR3 sequence: CASSRLPSSTDTQYF. The CDR3 nucleotides read TGTGCCAGCAGCCGACTCCCTTCTAGCACAGATACGCAGTATTTT. The full variable domain, its missing parts supplied by reference TRBV7-6 and TRBJ2-3, is GAGVSQSPRYKVTKRGQDVALRCDPISGHVSLYWYRQALGQGPEFLTYFNYEAQQDKSGLPNDRFSAERPEGSISTLTIQRTEQRDSAMYRCASSRLPSSTDTQYFGPGTRLTVL.

In nucleotides, the CDR3 is TGCGCCAGCAGCCTCCCCCCCTACAATGAGCAGTTCTTC. Protein product: CASSLPPYNEQFF. The gene calls are TRBV5-1 and TRBJ2-1; D ambiguous. CDR1 and CDR2 (germline): SGHRS, YFSETQ. The CDR3 totals 13 residues. The V gene lost 4 bases and the J gene lost 2 bases, with 7 bases spanning the gap.

The V and J genes are TRBV11-2 and TRBJ1-6; D gene unclear. Germline V CDR1 and CDR2: SGHAT, FQNNGV. Trimming left V 5 bases short and J 0 bases short, with 14 bases between. The CDR3 contains 17 residues. CDR3 protein: CASSLRRGVSYNSPLHF. CDR3 bases: TGTGCCAGCAGCCTCCGACGGGGTGTCTCCTATAATTCACCCCTCCACTTT.

This clonotype was seen more than once but under ten times. This rearrangement joins TRBV27 to TRBJ1-4; tentatively, D is TRBD1 (5 bases). Germline values: CDR1 MNHEY, CDR2 SMNVEV (reference sequence). Trimming pared 9 bases from V and 7 bases from J, leaving 6 bases between. The CDR3 is 10 amino acids. CDR3 protein: CARGVEKLFF. The CDR3 coding sequence is TGTGCCAGGGGGGTTGAAAAACTGTTTTTT.

This clonotype was detected a few times. The genes are TRBV7-8 and TRBJ2-7; D is undetermined. This CDR3 has 11 amino acids. Germline assignment: CDR1 SGHVS and CDR2 FQNEAQ. V lost 5 bases, J lost 0 bases, and 2 bases lay in between. CDR3 sequence reads: CASSDSYEQYF. DNA for the CDR3: TGTGCCAGCAGCGACTCCTACGAGCAGTACTTC.

The CDR3 nucleotides read TGCAGCGTCCCAGGGGGCGCGGCCTATGGCTACACCTTC. Its translation: CSVPGGAAYGYTF. This sequence joins TRBV29-1 and TRBJ1-2, with 8 bases lining up with TRBD1. CDR3 length: 13 amino acids. Trimming took 6 bases from V and 4 from J; bases not matched to a gene: 7. Germline V gene data show CDR1 as SQVTM and CDR2 as ANQGSEA.

This chain uses TRBV6-2 or TRBV6-3 with TRBJ2-7; 7 positions match TRBD1. The V gene's germline CDR1 is MNHEY and CDR2 SVGEGT. The V segment lost 6 bases and the J segment 1 base; nucleotides outside the gene matches: 6. This CDR3 has 14 amino acids. The CDR3: CASSSQGWSYEQYF. CDR3 in DNA: TGTGCCAGCAGCTCACAGGGGTGGTCCTACGAGCAGTACTTC.

This clonotype was recorded once. This chain uses TRBV20-1 with TRBJ2-1; D is uncertain. This CDR3 spans 13 amino acids. V shed 6 bases and J shed 8 bases, with 17 bases lying between them. The germline V gene encodes CDR1 DFQATT and CDR2 SNEGSKA (reference sequence). The CDR3 reads CSANRRAIYEQFF. The CDR3 bases are TGCAGTGCAAACCGCAGAGCGATTTATGAGCAGTTCTTC.

CDR3 sequence: CASSGSSYNEQFF. CDR3 nucleotides: TGTGCCAGTAGCGGTAGCTCCTACAATGAGCAGTTCTTC. The chain uses TRBV6-2 or TRBV6-3 and TRBJ2-1; D possibly corresponds to TRBD2 (6 bases). The CDR3 contains 13 residues. Trimming cost V 9 bases and J 0 bases, with 9 bases left between them. The germline CDR1 and CDR2 sequences are MNHEY and SVGEGT.

This clonotype was seen more than once but under ten times. The gene calls are TRBV20-1 and TRBJ1-4; D not resolved. Per germline, CDR1 DFQATT and CDR2 SNEGSKA (reference sequence). This CDR3 spans 13 amino acids. Trimming left V 3 bases short and J 10 bases short, with 15 bases between. The CDR3 loop is CSASPLSGGKLFF. CDR3 sequence (DNA): TGCAGTGCTAGCCCTCTGTCCGGCGGAAAACTGTTTTTT.

This clonotype came up a few times. The gene calls are TRBV20-1 and TRBJ2-5; the D is unclear. This CDR3 has 14 residues. The V end lost 3 bases, the J end lost 4 bases, and 15 bases lay between the germline ends. Germline CDR1 DFQATT, CDR2 SNEGSKA (reference sequence). The CDR3 reads CSASGSVPVETQYF. The CDR3 DNA reads as TGCAGTGCTAGTGGGTCTGTACCAGTAGAGACCCAGTACTTC.

The chain recombines TRBV7-8 with TRBJ2-2, with 7 bases identical to TRBD2. This CDR3 is built from 16 residues. The junction had 5 bases not matched to a gene; V was cut back by 3 bases and J by 1 base. Germline CDR1 is SGHVS and CDR2 is FQNEAQ. The CDR3 region has the DNA TGTGCCAGCAGCTTCGGGGTAGCGGGGAACACCGGGGAGCTGTTTTTT. Protein sequence: CASSFGVAGNTGELFF.

The chain combines TRBV21-1 with TRBJ2-7. TRBV21-1 is labeled a pseudogene. The CDR3 totals 16 residues. The CDR3 protein is CASSKVGQMSSYEQYF. The DNA of the CDR3 is TGTGCCAGCAGCAAAGTAGGCCAGATGAGCTCCTACGAGCAGTACTTC.

V usage is TRBV20-1 and J usage is TRBJ1-1; possibly TRBD1 for D (6 bases). The CDR3 contains 13 residues. Germline V gives CDR1 DFQATT, CDR2 SNEGSKA (reference sequence). The germline V and J ends were trimmed by 5 bases and 4 bases, with 14 bases remaining between them. The CDR3: CSALGGGLTEAFF. CDR3 DNA sequence: TGCAGTGCTCTTGGTGGGGGGCTCACTGAAGCTTTCTTT.

This clonotype was seen a handful of times. The V call is TRBV7-9, the J call TRBJ2-3; 9 bases agree with TRBD2. Germline-derived CDR1 and CDR2 are SEHNR and FQNEAQ (reference sequence). Trimming at V came to 10 bases and at J to 1 base, leaving 9 bases not matched to a gene. The CDR3 is 15 residues long. Written as DNA, the CDR3 is TGTGCCAAGGCGGCTAGCGGGACCCGCACAGATACGCAGTATTTT. Protein sequence: CAKAASGTRTDTQYF.

A few counts support this clonotype. V is TRBV27 and J is TRBJ1-1; D is undetermined. Germline V lookup: CDR1 MNHEY, CDR2 SMNVEV (reference sequence). Trimming took 2 bases from V and 0 from J, leaving 7 bases between them. The CDR3 runs to 14 residues. CDR3 DNA: TGTGCCAGCAGTTTAAACGGTATGAACACTGAAGCTTTCTTT. Protein sequence: CASSLNGMNTEAFF.

This clonotype was counted between two and nine times. CDR3 sequence (DNA): TGCAGTGCTGGCACCGGGACAGGGGGTTACGAGCAGTACTTC. Amino acid sequence: CSAGTGTGGYEQYF. V gene TRBV20-1 combines with J gene TRBJ2-7; 11 positions agree with TRBD1. The CDR3 spans 14 residues. Germline V CDR1 and CDR2: DFQATT, SNEGSKA (reference sequence). Trimming cost V 5 bases and J 4 bases; bases outside gene matches: 7.

The chain employs TRBV27 and TRBJ2-2; 10 bases align to TRBD1. CDR1 and CDR2 (germline): MNHEY, SMNVEV (reference sequence). V was pared by 2 bases and J by 5 bases, with 8 bases of the junction left unmatched. This CDR3 spans 17 amino acids. CDR3 in DNA: TGTGCCAGCAGTTTACCGACCGGACAGGGGGATACCGGGGAGCTGTTTTTT. The encoded protein is CASSLPTGQGDTGELFF.

This clonotype was seen a few times. The genes are TRBV12-3 or TRBV12-4 and TRBJ1-1; 7 nucleotides line up with TRBD1. The CDR3 contains 13 residues. J gave up 4 bases and V 5 bases, and 4 bases lay outside the gene matches. Here the CDR3 DNA reads TGTGCCAGCAGTCCCGACAGGGTCACTGAAGCTTTCTTT. Translated, it gives CASSPDRVTEAFF.